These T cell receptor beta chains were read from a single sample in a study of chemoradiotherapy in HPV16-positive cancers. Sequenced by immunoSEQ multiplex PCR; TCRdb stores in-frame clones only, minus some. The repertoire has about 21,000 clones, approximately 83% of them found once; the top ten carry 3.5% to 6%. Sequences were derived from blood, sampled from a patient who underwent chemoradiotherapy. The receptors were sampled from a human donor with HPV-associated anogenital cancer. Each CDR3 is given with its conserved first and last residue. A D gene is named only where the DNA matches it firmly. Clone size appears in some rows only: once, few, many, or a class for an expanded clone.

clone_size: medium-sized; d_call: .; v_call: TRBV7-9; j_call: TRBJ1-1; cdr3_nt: TGTGCCAGCAGCTCACCGAAAGGGAGGACTGAAGCTTTCTTT; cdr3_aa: CASSSPKGRTEAFF
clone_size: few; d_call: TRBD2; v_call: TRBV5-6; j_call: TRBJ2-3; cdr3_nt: TGTGCCAGCAGCTTGGTAGCGGGGGGGCTCACAGATACGCAGTATTTT; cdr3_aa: CASSLVAGGLTDTQYF
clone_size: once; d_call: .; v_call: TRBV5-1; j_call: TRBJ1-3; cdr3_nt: TGCGCCAGCAGCTTGTCAGGGGCAGGAAACACCATATATTTT; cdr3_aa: CASSLSGAGNTIYF
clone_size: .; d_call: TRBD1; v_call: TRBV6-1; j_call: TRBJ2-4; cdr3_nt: TGTGCCAGCATCCCTACAGGGGTAAACATTCAGTACTTC; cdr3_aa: CASIPTGVNIQYF
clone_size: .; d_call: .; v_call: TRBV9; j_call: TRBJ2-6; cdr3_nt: TGTGCCAGCAGCGTAATGGGGGGCGCTGGGGCCAACGTCCTGACTTTC; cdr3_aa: CASSVMGGAGANVLTF
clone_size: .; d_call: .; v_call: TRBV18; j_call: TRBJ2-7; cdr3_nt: TGTGCCAGCGGGGGGACTTCCGTCAGCGACGAGCAGTACTTC; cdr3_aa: CASGGTSVSDEQYF
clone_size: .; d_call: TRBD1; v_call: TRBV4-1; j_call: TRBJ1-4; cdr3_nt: TGCGCCAGCAGCCAATTCGTTCAGGGGGCAACTAATGAAAAACTGTTTTTT; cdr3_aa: CASSQFVQGATNEKLFF
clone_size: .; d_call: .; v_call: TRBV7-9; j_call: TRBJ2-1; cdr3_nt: TGTGCCAGCAGCTCCTTGGGGGAACTCTACAATGAGCAGTTCTTC; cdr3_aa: CASSSLGELYNEQFF
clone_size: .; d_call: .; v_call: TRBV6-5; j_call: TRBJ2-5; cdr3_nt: TGTGCCAGCAGTTACTTGGGAGAAGAGACCCAGTACTTC; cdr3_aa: CASSYLGEETQYF
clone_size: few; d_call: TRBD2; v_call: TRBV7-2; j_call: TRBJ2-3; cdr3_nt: TGTGCCAGCACCCAAGCGGGAGTGAGAGATACGCAGTATTTT; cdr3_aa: CASTQAGVRDTQYF
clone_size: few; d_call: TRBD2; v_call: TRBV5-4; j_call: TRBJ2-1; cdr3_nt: TGTGCCAGCAGCGTCGGGACTAACAATGAGCAGTTCTTC; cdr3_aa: CASSVGTNNEQFF
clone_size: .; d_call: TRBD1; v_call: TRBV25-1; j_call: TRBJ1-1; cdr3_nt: TGTGCCAGCAGGGAGACAGGGACTTTGAACACTGAAGCTTTCTTT; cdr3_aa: CASRETGTLNTEAFF
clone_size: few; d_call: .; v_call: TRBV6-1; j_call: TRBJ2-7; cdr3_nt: TGTGCCAGCAGCCCAACCCGGGACACCTACGAGCAGTACTTC; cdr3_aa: CASSPTRDTYEQYF
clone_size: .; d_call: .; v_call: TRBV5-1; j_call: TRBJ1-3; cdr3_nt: TGCGCCAGCAGCTTCGGGGGGAGCTCTGGAAACACCATATATTTT; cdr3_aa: CASSFGGSSGNTIYF
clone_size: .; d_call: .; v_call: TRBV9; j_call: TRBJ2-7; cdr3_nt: TGTGCCAGCAGCGTAGGGCTGGGCACCTACGAGCAGTACTTC; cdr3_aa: CASSVGLGTYEQYF
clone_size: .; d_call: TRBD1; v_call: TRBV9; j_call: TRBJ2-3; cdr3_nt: TGTGCCAGCAGCGCCGGGACAGGCCGGCCAGATACGCAGTATTTT; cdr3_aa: CASSAGTGRPDTQYF
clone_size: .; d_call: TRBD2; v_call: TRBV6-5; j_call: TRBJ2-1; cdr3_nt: TGTGCCAGCAGCGTTAGCGGGAGTATATACAATGAGCAGTTCTTC; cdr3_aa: CASSVSGSIYNEQFF
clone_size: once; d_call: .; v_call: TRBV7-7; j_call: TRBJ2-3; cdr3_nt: TGTGCTAGCAGCTTAAGCCGGGACAGCACAGATACGCAGTATTTT; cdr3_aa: CASSLSRDSTDTQYF
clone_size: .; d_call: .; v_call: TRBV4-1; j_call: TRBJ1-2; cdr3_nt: TGCGCCAGCAGCCAAGATATAACAGGTCATTTAGCTAACTATGGCTACACCTTC; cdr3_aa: CASSQDITGHLANYGYTF
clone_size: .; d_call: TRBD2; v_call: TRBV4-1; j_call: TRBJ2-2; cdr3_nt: TGCGCCAGCAGCCAGCTCGGACTAGCGGGGGCCCTTTCCGGGGAGCTGTTTTTT; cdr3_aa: CASSQLGLAGALSGELFF
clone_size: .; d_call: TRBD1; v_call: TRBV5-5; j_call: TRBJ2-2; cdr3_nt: TGTGCCAGCAGCTCCGGGACAGGGGTTTTGGGCGGGGAGCTGTTTTTT; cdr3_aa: CASSSGTGVLGGELFF
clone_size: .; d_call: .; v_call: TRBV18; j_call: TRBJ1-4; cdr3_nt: TGTGCCAGCTCACCACCGGCAACAGGGAGGGGTGAAAAACTGTTTTTT; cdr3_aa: CASSPPATGRGEKLFF
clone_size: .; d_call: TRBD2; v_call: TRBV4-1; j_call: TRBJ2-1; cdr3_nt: TGCGCCAGCAGCCAAGATCCCCGGGGGGGCTATGAGCAGTTCTTC; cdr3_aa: CASSQDPRGGYEQFF
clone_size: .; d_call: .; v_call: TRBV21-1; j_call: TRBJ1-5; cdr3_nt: TGTGCCAGCACCCAAAGGAGCCATGAGGGCAATCAGCCCCAGCATTTT; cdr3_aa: CASTQRSHEGNQPQHF
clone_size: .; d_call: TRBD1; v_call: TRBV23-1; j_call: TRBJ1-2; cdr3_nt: TGCGCCAGCAGTCCGGACAGGCCGGAGGGTGGCTACACCTTC; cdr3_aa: CASSPDRPEGGYTF
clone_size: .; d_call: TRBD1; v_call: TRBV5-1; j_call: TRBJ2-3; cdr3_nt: TGCGCCAGCAGCTTGGCCCCCGGGACAGCAAGCACAGATACGCAGTATTTT; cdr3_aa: CASSLAPGTASTDTQYF
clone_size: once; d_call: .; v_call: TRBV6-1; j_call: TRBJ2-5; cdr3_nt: TGTGCCAGCAGTGCCTTGGGTAGGGCAGGGCAGGAGACCCAGTACTTC; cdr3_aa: CASSALGRAGQETQYF
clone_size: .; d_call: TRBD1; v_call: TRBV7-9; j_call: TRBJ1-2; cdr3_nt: TGTGCCAGCAGCAAGGGACAGCTCCCCCCCAACTATGGCTACACCTTC; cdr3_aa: CASSKGQLPPNYGYTF
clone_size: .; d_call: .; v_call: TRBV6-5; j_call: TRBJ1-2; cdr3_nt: TGTGCCAGCAGTTACGACCTTACCTCGGGGGTCGGCTACACCTTC; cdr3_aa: CASSYDLTSGVGYTF
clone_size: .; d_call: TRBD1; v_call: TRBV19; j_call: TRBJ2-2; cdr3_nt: TGTGCCAGTAGTATAGGCGAGACAGGGGGCACCGGGGAGCTGTTTTTT; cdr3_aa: CASSIGETGGTGELFF
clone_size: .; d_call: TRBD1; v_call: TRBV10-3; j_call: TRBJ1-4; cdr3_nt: TGTGCCATCACCCCGGGACAGAATGAAAAACTGTTTTTT; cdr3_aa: CAITPGQNEKLFF
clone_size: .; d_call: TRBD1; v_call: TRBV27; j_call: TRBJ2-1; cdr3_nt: TGTGCCAGCAGTCCCCGACAGGGGGCCCTTTTGGGTGAGCAGTTCTTC; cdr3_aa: CASSPRQGALLGEQFF
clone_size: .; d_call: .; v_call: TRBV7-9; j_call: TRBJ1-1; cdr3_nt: TGTGCCAGCAGCTCCTCCCAGAACACTGAAGCTTTCTTT; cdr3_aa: CASSSSQNTEAFF
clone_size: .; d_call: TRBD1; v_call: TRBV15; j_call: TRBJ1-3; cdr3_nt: TGTGCCACCAGCAGAGATAGGACAGGCAACACCATATATTTT; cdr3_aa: CATSRDRTGNTIYF
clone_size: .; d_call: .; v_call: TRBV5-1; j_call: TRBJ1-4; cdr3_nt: TGCGCCAGCAACCCGGGACTGGGTGAAAAACTGTTTTTT; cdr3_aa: CASNPGLGEKLFF
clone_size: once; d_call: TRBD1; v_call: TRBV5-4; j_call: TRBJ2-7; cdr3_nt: TGTGCCAGCAGCATTCCTCGGACAGGGTTCCACGAGCAGTACTTC; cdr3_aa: CASSIPRTGFHEQYF
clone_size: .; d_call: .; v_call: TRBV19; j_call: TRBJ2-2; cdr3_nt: TGTGCCAGTAGCCAAGGTGGGGCATACACCGGGGAGCTGTTTTTT; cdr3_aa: CASSQGGAYTGELFF
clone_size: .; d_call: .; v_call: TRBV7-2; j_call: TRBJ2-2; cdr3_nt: TGTGCCAGCAGCTGGGACTCCCACACCGGGGAGCTGTTTTTT; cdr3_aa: CASSWDSHTGELFF
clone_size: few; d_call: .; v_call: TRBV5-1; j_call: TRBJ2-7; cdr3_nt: TGCGCCAGCAGCTCTTTTGTTGACAGTCCCTACGAGCAGTACTTC; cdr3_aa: CASSSFVDSPYEQYF
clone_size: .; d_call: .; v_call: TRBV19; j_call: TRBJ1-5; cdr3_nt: TGTGCCAGTAGCCCGAATGATCAGCCCCAGCATTTT; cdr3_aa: CASSPNDQPQHF
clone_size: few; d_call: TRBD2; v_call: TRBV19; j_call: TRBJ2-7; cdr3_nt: TGTGCCAGTAGTCGCGGACTAGCGGGTGTGACCTACGAGCAGTACTTC; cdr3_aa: CASSRGLAGVTYEQYF
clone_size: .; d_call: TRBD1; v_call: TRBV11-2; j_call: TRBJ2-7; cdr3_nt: TGTGCCAGCAGCTTCCGGGACAGGCCGGGGGAGCAGTACTTC; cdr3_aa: CASSFRDRPGEQYF
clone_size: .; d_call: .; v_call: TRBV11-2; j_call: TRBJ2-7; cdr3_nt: TGTGCCAGCAGCTTAAAGGGGGACGAGCAGTACTTC; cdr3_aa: CASSLKGDEQYF